This T cell receptor beta chain was captured by sequencing in a study of blood T cell repertoires in COVID-19. Study context: The study drew acute and convalescent COVID-19 samples from the United States, Italy and Spain. PBMCs, B-cell-depleted T cells, or T cells provided the cDNA or gDNA that made up the material.

The CDR3 extends over 14 amino acids. J lost 6 bases, V lost 4 bases, and 8 bases had no gene match. Germline V gene data show CDR1 as KGHSH and CDR2 as LQKENI. Patients from Seattle were sampled longitudinally, starting during active infection. Study processing details: From reference gene primer amplification, estimates of nucleated cell counts were derived. Only in-frame clones appear in the TCRdb table, and some are missing; sequencing was by immunoSEQ multiplex PCR. Clone size and V and J calls were adopted from that table, with D and trimming inferred from the DNA. The table has over 150,000 clones, about 87% seen once.

Sequencing was performed on peripheral blood. The origin of this receptor is an elderly woman with COVID-19, enrolled during active disease. The chain links TRBV18 to TRBJ1-1, with TRBD1 identical over 7 bases. The CDR3 bases are TGTGCCAGCTCACTCTTCGACAGGGACGCTGAAGCTTTCTTT. Its translation: CASSLFDRDAEAFF.